Below are 13 T cell receptor beta chains sequenced from a single sample in a study of response to subunit inactivated influenza vaccine (dated by TCRdb to the late 2010s). The label giving this sample's time point can be read as: approximately 40 days after influenza vaccine administration. The library was prepared using RT-PCR. Sequencer: Illumina HiSeq 2500. TCRdb reprocessing: public reads trimmed at Q25 with fastp, clones called with MiXCR, in-frame beta chains kept. CDR3 protein sequences are deduplicated, and each keeps its most common genes and DNA. For this sample there are about 500,000 distinct CDR3 sequences; under 15% appear just once. The ten largest clones represent about 12% of the sample. Sequencing was performed on PBMCs from blood, taken roughly 46 days after vaccination. Receptor source: a man aged 45-60 years who received an inactivated influenza vaccine. Donor details come from another sample of the same person, matched by shared clones.

This clonotype was counted ten times or more. The V call is TRBV6-5, the J call TRBJ1-5, with D perhaps TRBD1 (5 bases). V dropped 4 bases and J dropped 1 base, with 11 bases sitting between them. CDR1 MNHEY and CDR2 SVGAGI come from the germline V gene. The CDR3 length is 15 residues. CDR3: CASSSGMVSNQPQHF. The CDR3, as DNA: TGTGCCAGCAGTTCAGGGATGGTAAGCAATCAGCCCCAGCATTTT.

The chain joins TRBV5-1 to TRBJ2-1; 10 nucleotides line up with TRBD1. Trimming took 4 bases from V and 5 from J; bases not matched to a gene: 12. This CDR3 is 17 amino acids long. Germline V gene lookup returns CDR1 SGHRS and CDR2 YFSETQ. The CDR3 sequence: CASSTIVRQGADNEQFF. CDR3 nucleotide sequence: TGCGCCAGCAGCACAATAGTGAGACAGGGGGCTGACAATGAGCAGTTCTTC.

V gene TRBV7-2 combines with J gene TRBJ2-7, with D unresolved. CDR3 length: 17 amino acids. Germline V gives CDR1 SGHTA, CDR2 FQGNSA. V shed 1 base and J shed 0 bases, with 16 bases lying between them. DNA for the CDR3: TGTGCCAGCAGCTTAGGGAAGGGCTCCAGGAGCTCCTACGAGCAGTACTTC. Its protein product is CASSLGKGSRSSYEQYF.

This clonotype was observed at least ten times. The chain recombines TRBV11-2 with TRBJ2-2; D unresolved. The CDR3 contains 12 residues. Germline loops: CDR1 SGHAT, CDR2 FQNNGV. Trimming removed 5 bases from V and 6 bases from J, with 7 bases in between. In DNA form, the CDR3 reads TGTGCCAGCAGCCCTATATCCGGGGAGCTGTTTTTT. Encoded protein: CASSPISGELFF.

The V call is TRBV24-1, the J call TRBJ2-1; 8 nucleotides line up with TRBD2. CDR3 size: 15 residues. The germline CDR1 and CDR2 sequences are KGHDR and SFDVKD. Unmatched junction bases numbered 6, after V lost 1 base and J lost 8 bases. Written as DNA, the CDR3 is TGTGCCACCAGTGATTTCGGGCGGGGGGTTTATGAGCAGTTCTTC. This translates into CATSDFGRGVYEQFF.

This clonotype came up a few times. The V call is TRBV11-2, the J call TRBJ2-5; 9 bases are shared with TRBD2. Trimming at V came to 4 bases and at J to 3 bases, leaving 15 bases not matched to a gene. The CDR3 totals 18 residues. Germline CDR1 reads SGHAT; CDR2 reads FQNNGV. The CDR3 region is CASSSSLFSGGKEETQYF. CDR3 in DNA: TGTGCCAGCAGCTCCAGTTTATTTAGCGGGGGAAAGGAAGAGACCCAGTACTTC.

The gene calls are TRBV28 and TRBJ2-1; D is unclear. The CDR3 runs to 14 residues. The germline gives CDR1 MDHEN, CDR2 SYDVKM. Trimming pared 7 bases from V and 0 bases from J, leaving 10 bases between. In DNA form, the CDR3 reads TGTGCCAGCACCTTCCAAAGCTCCTACAATGAGCAGTTCTTC. Translating gives CASTFQSSYNEQFF.

This clonotype occurred a few times. The rearrangement links TRBV12-3 or TRBV12-4 to TRBJ2-1; tentatively, D is TRBD1 (5 bases). CDR3 length: 12 amino acids. Trimming removed 4 bases from V and 9 bases from J, with 10 bases in between. The CDR3 bases are TGTGCCAGCAGTTCAGGGCTCGGTGAGCAGTTCTTC. It is translated as CASSSGLGEQFF.

At least ten counts were recorded for this clonotype. The CDR3 bases are TGTGCCAGCAGCAGAAGCAGGGTCCAAGAGACCCAGTACTTC. Protein product: CASSRSRVQETQYF. This chain joins TRBV25-1 and TRBJ2-5; D perhaps matches TRBD1 (5 bases). The germline V gene encodes CDR1 MGHDK and CDR2 SYGVNS. This CDR3 has 14 amino acids. V was cut by 6 bases and J by 1 base, with 12 bases left in between. Complete variable domain (other parts from reference TRBV25-1 and TRBJ2-5): EADIYQTPRYLVIGTGKKITLECSQTMGHDKMYWYQQDPGMELHLIHYSYGVNSTEKGDLSSESTVSRIRTEHFPLTLESARPSHTSQYLCASSRSRVQETQYFGPGTRLLVL.

This rearrangement joins TRBV7-3 to TRBJ2-2; no clear D gene. CDR3 length: 14 residues. Between the trimmed V and J ends, which lost 1 base and 6 bases, there was a span of 9 bases. CDR1 is SGHTA, CDR2 FQGTGA, per germline. The DNA of the CDR3 is TGTGCCAGCAGCTTAAGCGCAGTCGCCGGGGAGCTGTTTTTT. Amino acid sequence: CASSLSAVAGELFF.

The V and J genes are TRBV20-1 and TRBJ2-7, with D hard to call. This CDR3 is 13 amino acids long. The V gene's germline CDR1 is DFQATT and CDR2 SNEGSKA (reference sequence). Trimming removed 6 bases from V and 4 bases from J, with 16 bases in between. CDR3 DNA sequence: TGCAGTGCCCCCCGCAGTGACATGTACGAGCAGTACTTC. This translates into CSAPRSDMYEQYF.

This clonotype was recorded a few times. V is TRBV5-1 and J is TRBJ2-5; TRBD2 aligns across 13 bases. The trim removed 4 bases at V and 4 bases at J, leaving 7 bases unmatched. CDR1 is SGHRS, CDR2 YFSETQ, per germline. CDR3 size: 16 residues. CDR3 region: CASSTGTSGAGETQYF. The CDR3 nucleotides are TGCGCCAGCAGCACGGGGACTAGCGGGGCCGGAGAGACCCAGTACTTC.

This clonotype was observed a handful of times. This chain joins TRBV20-1 and TRBJ2-3; D perhaps matches TRBD2 (6 bases). Looked up from germline, CDR1 is DFQATT and CDR2 is SNEGSKA (reference sequence). The ends were cut back, 3 bases at V and 2 bases at J, with 9 bases in the middle. CDR3 length: 13 residues. CDR3 coding DNA: TGCAGTGCTAGCCGGGGGTACACAGATACGCAGTATTTT. Translating it yields CSASRGYTDTQYF.